The TCR beta chain described here comes from a study of T cell repertoires in cytomegalovirus infection. In the study overall: Carrying CMV and the relevant HLA type showed in public TCR beta signatures. Broader study findings: HLA-C-restricted, CMV-specific TCR beta clonotypes were dominant ex vivo.

Details on this clonotype: Its specificity is not known.

V lost 6 bases and J lost 3; bases outside the gene matches: 7. CDR3 size: 16 residues. TCRdb recomputed calls from the reads with MiXCR, one row per CDR3 protein. The sample records around 530,000 distinct CDR3 sequences, more than 25% being singletons. Sequencing used PBMCs. The source of this sequence is a human donor in good health (CMV status not recorded). Some clones in this sample may be carry-over from other donors' samples. The V gene is TRBV12-3 or TRBV12-4, the J gene TRBJ2-2, with TRBD2 identical over 10 bases. The CDR3, as DNA: TGTGCCAGCAGCACCGGGACTAGCGTTTACACCGGGGAGCTGTTTTTT. It yields the protein CASSTGTSVYTGELFF.